The source of this TCR beta chain is a study of T cells in tuberculosis. Time point defined: new active TB diagnosis, blood taken before or within 7 days of starting treatment. The CDR3 sequence is 17 residues long. V was shortened by 5 bases and J by 2 bases, with 21 bases between the two germline ends. Germline V gene lookup returns CDR1 SGHAT and CDR2 FQNNGV. Assay used: immunoSEQ multiplex PCR; TCRdb lists only in-frame clones, some missing. Of around 30,000 clones in the sample, around 90% were seen once. The chain is built from TRBV11-2 and TRBJ1-1; D gene uncertain. This specimen consisted of PBMCs, obtained at tuberculosis diagnosis. This clonotype was obtained from an adult with tuberculosis. The chain's CDR3 is CASSRWFEGSSNTEAFF. CDR3 coding DNA: TGTGCCAGCAGCAGATGGTTTGAGGGCAGCTCAAACACTGAAGCTTTCTTT.